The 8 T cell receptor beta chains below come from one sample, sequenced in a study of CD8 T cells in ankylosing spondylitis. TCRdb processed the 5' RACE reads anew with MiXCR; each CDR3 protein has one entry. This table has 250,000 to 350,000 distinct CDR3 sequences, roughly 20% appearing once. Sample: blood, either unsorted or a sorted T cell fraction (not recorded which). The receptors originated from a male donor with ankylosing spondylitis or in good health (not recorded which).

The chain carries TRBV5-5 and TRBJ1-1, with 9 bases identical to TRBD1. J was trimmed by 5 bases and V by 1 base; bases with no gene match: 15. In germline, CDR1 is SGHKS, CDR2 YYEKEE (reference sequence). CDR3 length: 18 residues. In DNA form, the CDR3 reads TGTGCCAGCAGCTTGTGGGTGGGACAGGGTTTGTCGGGAACTGAAGCTTTCTTT. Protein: CASSLWVGQGLSGTEAFF.

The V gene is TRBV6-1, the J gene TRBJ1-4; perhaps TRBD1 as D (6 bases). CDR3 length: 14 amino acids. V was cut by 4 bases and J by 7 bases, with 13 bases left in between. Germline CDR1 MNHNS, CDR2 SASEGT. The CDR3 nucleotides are TGTGCCAGCAGTGTACAGGGAGAGAGTGAAAAACTGTTTTTT. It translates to CASSVQGESEKLFF.

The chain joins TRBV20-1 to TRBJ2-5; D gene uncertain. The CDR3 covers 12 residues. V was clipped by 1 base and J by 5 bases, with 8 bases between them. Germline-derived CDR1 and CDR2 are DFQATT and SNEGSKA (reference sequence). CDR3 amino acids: CSARAQWETQYF. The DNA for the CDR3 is TGCAGTGCTAGAGCCCAATGGGAGACCCAGTACTTC.

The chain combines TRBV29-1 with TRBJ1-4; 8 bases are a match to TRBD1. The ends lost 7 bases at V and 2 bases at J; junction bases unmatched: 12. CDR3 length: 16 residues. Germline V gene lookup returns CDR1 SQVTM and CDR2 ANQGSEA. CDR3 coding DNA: TGCAGCGCGGGCCGGACAGGGCTAGGGACTAATGAAAAACTGTTTTTT. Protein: CSAGRTGLGTNEKLFF.

For the CDR3, the DNA is TGTGCCAGCAGCTTAAACAGGGGGAACACCGGGGAGCTGTTTTTT. This gives the protein CASSLNRGNTGELFF. The chain combines TRBV7-2 with TRBJ2-2, with 7 bases aligning to TRBD1. This CDR3 has 15 residues. Germline trimming cut 2 bases from V and 1 base from J; bases unmatched to any gene: 1. Germline assignment: CDR1 SGHTA and CDR2 FQGNSA.

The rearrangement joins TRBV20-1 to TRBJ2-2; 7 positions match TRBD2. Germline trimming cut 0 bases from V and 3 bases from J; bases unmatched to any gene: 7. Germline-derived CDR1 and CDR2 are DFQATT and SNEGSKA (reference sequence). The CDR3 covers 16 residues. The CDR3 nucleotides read TGCAGTGCTAGAGATCCCGGGCTAGCGGACACCGGGGAGCTGTTTTTT. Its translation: CSARDPGLADTGELFF.

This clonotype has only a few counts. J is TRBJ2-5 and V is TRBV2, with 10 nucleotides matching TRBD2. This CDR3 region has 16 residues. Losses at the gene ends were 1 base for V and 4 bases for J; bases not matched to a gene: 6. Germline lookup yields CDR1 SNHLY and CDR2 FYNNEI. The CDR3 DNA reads TGTGCCAGCAGTGAAGGGACTAGCGGCCCGGGAGAGACCCAGTACTTC. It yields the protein CASSEGTSGPGETQYF.

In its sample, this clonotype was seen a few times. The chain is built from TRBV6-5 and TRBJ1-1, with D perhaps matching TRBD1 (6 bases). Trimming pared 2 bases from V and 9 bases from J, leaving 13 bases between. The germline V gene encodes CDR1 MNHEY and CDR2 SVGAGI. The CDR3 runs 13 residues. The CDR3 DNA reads TGTGCCAGCAGTTACGTCGTACAGGGTAAAGCTTTCTTT. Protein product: CASSYVVQGKAFF.